Each of the 32 T cell receptor beta chains below was sequenced from the same sample in a study of memory CD4+ T cells and cytomegalovirus serostatus. Here immunoSEQ multiplex PCR was the method, and the copy in TCRdb shows in-frame clones only, minus some. The repertoire holds under 55,000 clones, just under 80% seen once, with 0.65% to 0.85% in the top ten. The sort gate was single viable CD3+CD4+CD8-CD45RO+ cells for memory CD4+ T cells. Material for sequencing was memory CD4+ T cells from blood. Receptors were obtained from an adult in good health and CMV-seronegative.

CDR3 nucleotides: TGCGCCAGCAGTTCAGGGGCGCCCGACGAAAAACTGTTTTTT. Translated: CASSSGAPDEKLFF. V and J are TRBV10-2 and TRBJ1-4; possible D gene TRBD1, 6 bases. The CDR3 contains 14 residues. Germline values: CDR1 WSHSY, CDR2 SAAADI. V lost 5 bases, J lost 8 bases, and 15 bases lay in between.

This clone has only a few counts. The J gene is TRBJ2-7, the V gene TRBV30; D ambiguous. The CDR3 spans 14 residues. V lost 5 bases to trimming and J lost 0 bases, with 14 bases between them. Germline assignment: CDR1 GTSNPN and CDR2 SVGIG (reference sequence). DNA for the CDR3: TGTGCCTGGGAGTCCCCGCAGAGCTCCTACGAGCAGTACTTC. Protein sequence: CAWESPQSSYEQYF.

The chain joins TRBV4-1 to TRBJ1-5; D unresolved. The germline V and J ends were trimmed by 4 bases and 4 bases, with 8 bases remaining between them. The CDR3 is made up of 13 amino acids. The germline V gene has CDR1 MGHRA and CDR2 YSYEKL. The CDR3 DNA reads TGCGCCAGCAGCCCTCAGGAGAATCAGCCCCAGCATTTT. Translating it yields CASSPQENQPQHF.

The chain links TRBV7-2 to TRBJ1-6, with 7 bases lining up with TRBD1. Per germline, CDR1 SGHTA and CDR2 FQGNSA. This CDR3 comprises 15 residues. J was trimmed by 10 bases and V by 4 bases; bases with no gene match: 10. This CDR3 reads CASSSRQGQGSPLHF. DNA for the CDR3: TGTGCCAGCAGCTCCCGACAGGGACAAGGATCACCCCTCCACTTT.

This clone was detected only a few times. V is TRBV7-9 and J is TRBJ2-2; 7 bases are a match to TRBD2. The CDR3 loop spans 13 amino acids. V lost 11 bases and J lost 7; bases outside the gene matches: 10. Germline-derived CDR1 and CDR2 are SEHNR and FQNEAQ (reference sequence). The CDR3 sequence is CAGGRETYGELFF. CDR3 bases: TGTGCCGGAGGGCGGGAGACGTACGGGGAGCTGTTTTTT.

The chain is built from TRBV7-9 and TRBJ2-1, with D hard to call. This CDR3 is built from 14 residues. Germline CDR1 and CDR2: SEHNR and FQNEAQ (reference sequence). Trimming stripped 10 bases from V and 2 bases from J, with 15 bases between. The CDR3, as DNA: TGTGCCACTACGGCGTCTACCGCCTACAATGAGCAGTTCTTC. Protein: CATTASTAYNEQFF.

The rearrangement joins TRBV6-6 to TRBJ2-1; D not certain. V gave up 5 bases and J gave up 5 bases, with 10 bases separating them. CDR3 length: 13 residues. Germline lookup yields CDR1 MNHNY and CDR2 SVGAGI (reference sequence). In DNA form, the CDR3 reads TGTGCCAGCAGTCGATGGCGAGACAATGAGCAGTTCTTC. Protein product: CASSRWRDNEQFF.

This clone was observed a few times. V and J are TRBV28 and TRBJ2-3, with 7 bases that match TRBD2. Germline V gene data show CDR1 as MDHEN and CDR2 as SYDVKM. The CDR3 covers 15 residues. Trimming at V came to 7 bases and at J to 2 bases, leaving 9 bases not matched to a gene. CDR3 region: CASIPGRDFTDTQYF. CDR3 DNA sequence: TGTGCCAGCATCCCAGGGAGGGACTTCACAGATACGCAGTATTTT.

The chain combines TRBV18 with TRBJ2-1; 10 bases are shared with TRBD2. Germline CDR1 and CDR2: KGHSH and LQKENI. After removal of 1 base from V and 10 bases from J, the junction contained 4 bases not matched to a gene. The CDR3 extends over 14 amino acids. The CDR3 loop reads CASSPQELAGEQFF. The CDR3 nucleotides read TGTGCCAGCTCACCACAGGAACTAGCGGGAGAGCAGTTCTTC. Together with reference TRBV18 and TRBJ2-1, the CDR3 gives the full variable domain: NAGVMQNPRHLVRRRGQEARLRCSPMKGHSHVYWYRQLPEEGLKFMVYLQKENIIDESGMPKERFSAEFPKEGPSILRIQQVVRGDSAAYFCASSPQELAGEQFFGPGTRLTVL.

This chain uses TRBV6-5 with TRBJ1-4; D uncertain. The CDR3 is 15 residues long. In germline, CDR1 is MNHEY, CDR2 SVGAGI. Trimming took 1 base from V and 8 from J, leaving 14 bases between them. The DNA for the CDR3 is TGTGCCAGCAGTTACTATTTGGGAAATAAGGAAAAACTGTTTTTT. The encoded protein is CASSYYLGNKEKLFF.

This clone appeared once. V is TRBV7-8 and J is TRBJ2-7; 10 bases are shared with TRBD1. Germline lookup yields CDR1 SGHVS and CDR2 FQNEAQ. This CDR3 contains 18 residues. Trimming cost V 1 base and J 3 bases; bases outside gene matches: 12. CDR3 sequence reads: CASSLDRDRGFPYYEQYF. The CDR3 nucleotides are TGTGCCAGCAGCTTAGACCGGGACAGGGGATTCCCTTACTACGAGCAGTACTTC.

The chain uses TRBV19 and TRBJ1-5; possibly TRBD1 for D (6 bases). Germline values: CDR1 LNHDA, CDR2 SQIVND (reference sequence). The CDR3 sequence is 14 residues long. Trimming shortened V by 6 bases and J by 2 bases, and 11 bases separated the two germline ends. The CDR3: CASRNRDRNQPQHF. In nucleotides, the CDR3 is TGTGCCAGTAGGAACAGGGACCGCAATCAGCCCCAGCATTTT.

The V and J genes are TRBV6-5 and TRBJ1-6, with 7 bases that match TRBD1. The CDR3 loop spans 13 amino acids. Germline V gives CDR1 MNHEY, CDR2 SVGAGI. Trimming at V came to 6 bases and at J to 10 bases, leaving 6 bases not matched to a gene. CDR3 DNA sequence: TGTGCCAGCAGAGCGACAGGGCAATCACCCCTCCACTTT. It encodes CASRATGQSPLHF.

The V gene is TRBV7-8, the J gene TRBJ1-1; 9 nucleotides line up with TRBD1. CDR1 SGHVS and CDR2 FQNEAQ come from the germline V gene. There are 14 residues in the CDR3. V was pared by 4 bases and J by 5 bases, with 5 bases of the junction left unmatched. The CDR3 sequence is CASSSDRGLTEAFF. The CDR3 DNA is TGTGCCAGCAGCTCGGACAGGGGCTTGACTGAAGCTTTCTTT.

This chain links TRBV4-1 with TRBJ2-7, with 9 bases that match TRBD2. CDR3 length: 17 amino acids. V trimming: 0 bases; J trimming: 2 bases; junction bases outside the gene matches: 8. CDR1 MGHRA and CDR2 YSYEKL come from the germline V gene. The CDR3 loop reads CASSQDRSSGTPYEQYF. CDR3 in DNA: TGCGCCAGCAGCCAAGATCGCTCTAGCGGGACCCCCTACGAGCAGTACTTC.

The chain has TRBV30 and TRBJ2-7; D is ambiguous. V lost 3 bases and J lost 2, with 17 bases in between. Germline V lookup: CDR1 GTSNPN, CDR2 SVGIG (reference sequence). CDR3 length: 15 residues. The CDR3: CAWSPKGGRTYEQYF. The DNA for the CDR3 is TGTGCCTGGAGCCCTAAGGGTGGCAGAACCTACGAGCAGTACTTC.

The chain carries TRBV7-3 and TRBJ2-5; D assignment may be TRBD1 or TRBD2 (5 bases each). The CDR3 extends over 14 amino acids. The ends were cut back, 4 bases at V and 5 bases at J, with 14 bases in the middle. Germline V lookup: CDR1 SGHTA, CDR2 FQGTGA. In DNA, the CDR3 is TGTGCCAGCAGCTCGCCGGGACGGGGTGAGACCCAGTACTTC. Translated: CASSSPGRGETQYF.

This clone has more than one count but fewer than ten. The rearrangement joins TRBV7-8 to TRBJ2-2, with 10 bases matching TRBD2. Looked up from germline, CDR1 is SGHVS and CDR2 is FQNEAQ. This CDR3 region has 14 residues. Losses at the gene ends were 10 bases for V and 0 bases for J; bases not matched to a gene: 2. The CDR3 coding sequence is TGTGCCAACGGACTAGCGGCGAACACCGGGGAGCTGTTTTTT. This gives the protein CANGLAANTGELFF.

J is TRBJ1-3 and V is TRBV15; D ambiguous. CDR3 size: 13 residues. Trimming pared 0 bases from V and 4 bases from J, leaving 4 bases between. Germline V gene sequence: CDR1 LNHNV, CDR2 YYDKDF (reference sequence). The CDR3 DNA is TGTGCCACCAGCAGAGATAGGGGAAACACCATATATTTT. It specifies CATSRDRGNTIYF.

This clone was found once. The rearrangement links TRBV5-4 to TRBJ2-3, with 11 bases fitting TRBD2. The CDR3 consists of 17 residues. The ends lost 4 bases at V and 2 bases at J; junction bases unmatched: 9. Germline CDR1 reads SGHNT; CDR2 reads YYREEE (reference sequence). The DNA for the CDR3 is TGTGCCAGCAGCGGAATAGCGGGAGGGAAGATCACAGATACGCAGTATTTT. Its translation is CASSGIAGGKITDTQYF. The variable domain in full, completed from reference TRBV5-4 and TRBJ2-3, reads ETGVTQSPTHLIKTRGQQVTLRCSSQSGHNTVSWYQQALGQGPQFIFQYYREEENGRGNFPPRFSGLQFPNYSSELNVNALELDDSALYLCASSGIAGGKITDTQYFGPGTRLTVL.

The chain joins TRBV18 to TRBJ2-1, with 7 bases matching TRBD2. The germline gives CDR1 KGHSH, CDR2 LQKENI. Trimming took 0 bases from V and 0 from J; bases not matched to a gene: 17. CDR3 length equals 21 residues. The CDR3 DNA follows: TGTGCCAGCTCACCACCGGTTGATAGGGGCGGGAGATCTAGCTCCTACAATGAGCAGTTCTTC. Translation: CASSPPVDRGGRSSSYNEQFF.

This clone was observed a handful of times. The chain employs TRBV2 and TRBJ1-1; unclear D gene. Trimming removed 7 bases at V and 3 bases at J, with 15 bases between. This CDR3 has 14 residues. The germline V gene has CDR1 SNHLY and CDR2 FYNNEI. CDR3 amino acids: CASTSTLKDTEAFF. CDR3 nucleotides: TGTGCCAGCACGTCCACACTCAAGGACACTGAAGCTTTCTTT.

This clone was seen a few times. The chain carries TRBV10-1 and TRBJ2-7; D uncertain. The V end was cut by 5 bases, the J end by 0 bases, with 11 bases between. CDR3 length: 14 amino acids. Germline loops: CDR1 WNHNN, CDR2 SYGVQD (reference sequence). This CDR3 reads CASSMQTSSYEQYF. Written as DNA, the CDR3 is TGCGCCAGCAGTATGCAGACGAGCTCCTACGAGCAGTACTTC.

The CDR3 here is CASSVGMGGNQPQHF. CDR3 DNA sequence: TGTGCCAGCAGCGTCGGGATGGGAGGCAATCAGCCCCAGCATTTT. The rearrangement joins TRBV7-9 to TRBJ1-5, with D hard to call. The CDR3 length is 15 residues. V dropped 5 bases and J dropped 2 bases, with 13 bases sitting between them. CDR1 is SEHNR and CDR2 is FQNEAQ in the germline V gene (reference sequence).

The chain has TRBV10-3 and TRBJ2-7; 7 bases are a match to TRBD2. The CDR3 is made up of 13 amino acids. Trimming at V came to 8 bases and at J to 7 bases, leaving 11 bases not matched to a gene. The germline V gene has CDR1 ENHRY and CDR2 SYGVKD. The CDR3 DNA reads TGTGCCATCGGGTCAAACGGGGGGTTTGAGCAGTACTTC. Translating gives CAIGSNGGFEQYF.

The gene calls are TRBV6-1 and TRBJ2-7; 9 bases are a match to TRBD2. Trimming at V came to 4 bases and at J to 2 bases, leaving 6 bases not matched to a gene. CDR1 and CDR2 from the germline V gene are MNHNS and SASEGT. This CDR3 is built from 15 residues. The CDR3 DNA sequence: TGTGCCAGCAGTGGGGGGACTAGCCTAACCTACGAGCAGTACTTC. Translated, it gives CASSGGTSLTYEQYF.

The chain joins TRBV7-9 to TRBJ2-1, with a possible D match to TRBD1 (6 bases). The V gene's germline CDR1 is SEHNR and CDR2 FQNEAQ (reference sequence). The CDR3 runs to 16 residues. Trimming took off 1 base at V and 7 bases at J, with 17 bases between the two ends. Here the CDR3 reads CASSLERGRGSNEQFF. DNA for the CDR3: TGTGCCAGCAGCTTAGAAAGGGGCAGGGGTAGTAATGAGCAGTTCTTC.

This clone is a singleton in its sample. V usage is TRBV30 and J usage is TRBJ2-1; tentative D call: TRBD2 (6 bases). CDR1 and CDR2 (germline): GTSNPN, SVGIG (reference sequence). This CDR3 has 13 residues. V was shortened by 1 base and J by 14 bases, with 18 bases between the two germline ends. CDR3 protein: CAWSANPMTSEFF. The CDR3 DNA is TGTGCCTGGAGTGCTAATCCTATGACTAGTGAGTTCTTC. The whole variable domain, filled in from reference TRBV30 and TRBJ2-1, reads SQTIHQWPATLVQPVGSPLSLECTVEGTSNPNLYWYRQAAGRGLQLLFYSVGIGQISSEVPQNLSASRPQDRQFILSSKKLLLSDSGFYLCAWSANPMTSEFFGPGTRLTVL.

This chain links TRBV6-1 with TRBJ1-4; no clear D. The germline V and J ends were trimmed by 2 bases and 0 bases, with 7 bases remaining between them. CDR3 length: 15 residues. Germline CDR1 MNHNS, CDR2 SASEGT. The CDR3: CASSERRATNEKLFF. In DNA, the CDR3 is TGTGCCAGCAGTGAAAGGAGGGCAACTAATGAAAAACTGTTTTTT.

This clone is medium-sized. The chain is built from TRBV7-8 and TRBJ2-4, with 10 bases lining up with TRBD2. V was pared by 5 bases and J by 7 bases, with 8 bases of the junction left unmatched. Per germline, CDR1 SGHVS and CDR2 FQNEAQ. The CDR3 has 15 residues. The CDR3 DNA reads TGTGCCAGCAGCAAAGAAGCGGGAGGGCCGAACATTCAGTACTTC. It is translated as CASSKEAGGPNIQYF.

The V gene is TRBV11-1, the J gene TRBJ1-1; D is possibly TRBD1 (5 bases). Germline lookup yields CDR1 SGHAT and CDR2 FQDESV (reference sequence). The V gene lost 7 bases and the J gene lost 1 base, with 16 bases spanning the gap. The CDR3 has 15 residues. The CDR3 coding sequence is TGTGCCAGCACCCCCTTCGGGGCCAAGAACACTGAAGCTTTCTTT. It is translated as CASTPFGAKNTEAFF.

The chain combines TRBV6-5 with TRBJ1-2; 7 nucleotides match TRBD1. CDR1 is MNHEY and CDR2 is SVGAGI in the germline V gene. The J segment lost 2 bases and the V segment lost 8 bases, leaving 8 bases of the junction unmatched. The CDR3 loop spans 14 amino acids. This CDR3 is CASRRGEGNYGYTF. CDR3 nucleotide sequence: TGTGCCAGCCGCAGGGGGGAAGGAAACTATGGCTACACCTTC.